This TCR beta chain is drawn from a study of blood T cell repertoires in COVID-19. Study background: The cDNA or gDNA used as material had been derived from T cells, B-cell-depleted T cells, or PBMCs.

TCRdb's copy holds only in-frame clones and misses some; the assay was immunoSEQ multiplex PCR. The sample contains nearly 200,000 clones, approximately 88% of which appear only once. Participants' own reports of clinical history determined their cohort assignment. This clone was detected once. Germline V gene sequence: CDR1 MNHEY, CDR2 SVGAGI. V lost 4 bases to trimming and J lost 2 bases, with 12 bases between them. This CDR3 has 15 residues. Sequencing was performed on PBMCs or T cells enriched from blood (not recorded which). The sequence derives from a woman aged 18-35 years who had recovered from COVID-19. The chain employs TRBV6-5 and TRBJ1-5, with a possible D match to TRBD1 (5 bases). CDR3 sequence reads: CASSLGGSGNQPQHF. As DNA, the CDR3 is TGTGCCAGCAGTTTGGGGGGGTCTGGCAATCAGCCCCAGCATTTT.